The clone carrying this TCR beta chain showed up many times. The antigen is undetermined. An expansion of CD8+CD57+ cells by flow cytometry had been shown in patients chosen for sequencing. Severe acquired aplastic anemia was present in all patients. These data are taken from a study of CD8+CD57+ T cells in acquired aplastic anemia. Overall study: Mean yield of DNA from sorted CD4+ and CD8+ cells was 3.2 ug.

Study conclusions and caveats: Shared by patients and controls, nearly 30 CD8+ CDR3s were abundant in patients. With respect to CD8+ Simpson's diversity, patients and controls did not differ significantly.

The CDR3 is 14 residues long. Germline CDR1 SGHTA, CDR2 FQGTGA. V gave up 5 bases and J gave up 3 bases; unmatched junction bases: 3. Using genomic DNA as the template, TCR beta VDJ and CDR3 profiling was carried out. TCRdb redid the calling of the reads with MiXCR, one entry per CDR3 protein. The data show approximately 470,000 distinct CDR3 sequences, with roughly 34% seen just once and approximately 0.82% held by the top ten. The rearrangement joins TRBV7-3 to TRBJ1-2; 10 bases line up with TRBD1. The sample comprised sorted CD4+, CD8+, or CD8+CD57+ T cells (not recorded which) from PBMCs. The receptor was isolated from a human donor with aplastic anemia. In nucleotides, the CDR3 is TGTGCCAGCAGCGCTGGGACAGGGGACTATGGCTACACCTTC. Translation: CASSAGTGDYGYTF.